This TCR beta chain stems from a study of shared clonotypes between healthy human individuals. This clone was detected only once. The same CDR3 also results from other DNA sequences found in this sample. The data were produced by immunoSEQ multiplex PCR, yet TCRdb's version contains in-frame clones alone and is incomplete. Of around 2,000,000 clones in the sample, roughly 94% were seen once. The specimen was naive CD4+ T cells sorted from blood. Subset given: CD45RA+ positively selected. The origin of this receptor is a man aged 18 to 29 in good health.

CDR3: CASKYGDRYNEQFF. The CDR3, as DNA: TGTGCCAGCAAATACGGGGACAGATACAATGAGCAGTTCTTC. The V gene is TRBV27, the J gene TRBJ2-1, with TRBD1 identical over 7 bases. Germline loops: CDR1 MNHEY, CDR2 SMNVEV (reference sequence). Germline trimming cut 7 bases from V and 4 bases from J; bases unmatched to any gene: 7. This CDR3 is built from 14 residues.